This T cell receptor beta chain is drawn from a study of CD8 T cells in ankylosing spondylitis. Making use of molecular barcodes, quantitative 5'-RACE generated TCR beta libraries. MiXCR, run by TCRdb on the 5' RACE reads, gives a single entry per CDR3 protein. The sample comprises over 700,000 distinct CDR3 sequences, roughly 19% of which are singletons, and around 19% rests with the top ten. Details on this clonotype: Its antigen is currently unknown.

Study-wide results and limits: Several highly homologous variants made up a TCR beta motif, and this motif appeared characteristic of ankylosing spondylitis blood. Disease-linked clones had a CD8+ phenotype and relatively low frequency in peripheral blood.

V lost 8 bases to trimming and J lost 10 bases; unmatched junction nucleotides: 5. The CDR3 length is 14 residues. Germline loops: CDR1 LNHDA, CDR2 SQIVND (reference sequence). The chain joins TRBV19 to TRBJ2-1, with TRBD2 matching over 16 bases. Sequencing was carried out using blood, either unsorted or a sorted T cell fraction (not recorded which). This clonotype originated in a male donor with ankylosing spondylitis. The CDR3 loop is CASAGLAGGQEQFF. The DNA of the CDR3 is TGTGCCAGTGCGGGACTAGCGGGGGGGCAGGAGCAGTTCTTC.